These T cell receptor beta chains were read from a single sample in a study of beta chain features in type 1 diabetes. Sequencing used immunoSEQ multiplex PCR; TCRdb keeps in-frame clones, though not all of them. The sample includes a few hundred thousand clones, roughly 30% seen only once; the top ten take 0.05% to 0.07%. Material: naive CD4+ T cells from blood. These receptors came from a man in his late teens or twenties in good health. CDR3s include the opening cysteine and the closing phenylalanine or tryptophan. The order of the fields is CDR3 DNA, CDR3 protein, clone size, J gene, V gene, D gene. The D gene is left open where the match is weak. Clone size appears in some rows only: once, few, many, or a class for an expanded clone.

DNA: TGTGCCTGGATCCGAACGAGCTCCTACGAGCAGTACTTC
CDR3: CAWIRTSSYEQYF
size: -
J: TRBJ2-7
V: TRBV30
D: -

DNA: TGTGCCACCAGCAGAGAACGGGAGACTAGCGGGGGCCAAGAGACCCAGTACTTC
CDR3: CATSRERETSGGQETQYF
size: -
J: TRBJ2-5
V: TRBV15
D: TRBD2

DNA: TGTGCCACCAGCTTACGGGACATCTCCTACAATGAGCAGTTCTTC
CDR3: CATSLRDISYNEQFF
size: few
J: TRBJ2-1
V: TRBV15
D: -

DNA: TGTGCCAGCAGGACCGGGACAGGGGAAGAGACCCAGTACTTC
CDR3: CASRTGTGEETQYF
size: -
J: TRBJ2-5
V: TRBV2
D: TRBD1

DNA: TGCAGCGTTGATGTGGCCGGCCCCGGGGAGACCCAGTACTTC
CDR3: CSVDVAGPGETQYF
size: -
J: TRBJ2-5
V: TRBV29-1
D: -

DNA: TGTGCCAGCTCACCCATCCAGGGTGCGACTGAAGCTTTCTTT
CDR3: CASSPIQGATEAFF
size: -
J: TRBJ1-1
V: TRBV18
D: -

DNA: TGTGCCAGCAGCCCGAGTTGGTCAGATACGCAGTATTTT
CDR3: CASSPSWSDTQYF
size: few
J: TRBJ2-3
V: TRBV7-2
D: -

DNA: TGTGCCAGCAGCTTAGTGGTAGGGGGCGCCTACGAGCAGTACTTC
CDR3: CASSLVVGGAYEQYF
size: -
J: TRBJ2-7
V: TRBV7-2
D: TRBD1

DNA: TGTGCCTGGAGTGTATACGACCGCCCAGATACGCAGTATTTT
CDR3: CAWSVYDRPDTQYF
size: few
J: TRBJ2-3
V: TRBV30
D: -

DNA: TGTGCCAGCAGCTCCACCCCAGGAGCGGGAAACGCGGCCAACGTCCTGACTTTC
CDR3: CASSSTPGAGNAANVLTF
size: few
J: TRBJ2-6
V: TRBV7-9
D: TRBD2

DNA: TGTGCCATCAGTGAGGGATTCACGCACTCCTACGAGCAGTACTTC
CDR3: CAISEGFTHSYEQYF
size: few
J: TRBJ2-7
V: TRBV10-3
D: -

DNA: TGTGCCAGCAGTTCTCGGGACTATGGCTACACCTTC
CDR3: CASSSRDYGYTF
size: few
J: TRBJ1-2
V: TRBV28
D: -

DNA: TGCAGCGTGCGGGGGACAGGGGGTTACCAAGAGACCCAGTACTTC
CDR3: CSVRGTGGYQETQYF
size: few
J: TRBJ2-5
V: TRBV29-1
D: TRBD1

DNA: TGTGCCAGCAGTGCGACGAACGCCATGGACATTCAGTACTTC
CDR3: CASSATNAMDIQYF
size: few
J: TRBJ2-4
V: TRBV6-1
D: -

DNA: TGCAGCGCTGGTCAGGGACAGGACTATGGCTACACCTTC
CDR3: CSAGQGQDYGYTF
size: few
J: TRBJ1-2
V: TRBV29-1
D: TRBD1